This T cell receptor beta chain came from a study of cytomegalovirus exposure and HLA in healthy donors. The donors were in the approximately 120-subject validation cohort; that cohort was separate from the roughly 730-subject first cohort. Whole-study results and caveats: The finding came from a later analysis; first-cohort TCR clusters tended to co-occur in the 120 or so validation repertoires. The classifier reportedly diagnosed cytomegalovirus status with high sensitivity and specificity. There were a few CMV-associated chains whose specificity for CMV antigens was confirmed in vitro.

Here immunoSEQ multiplex PCR was the method, and the copy in TCRdb shows in-frame clones only, minus some. The repertoire holds approximately 41,000 clones, with over 85% as singletons. The CDR3 is 13 amino acids. Germline-derived CDR1 and CDR2 are MNHEY and SVGAGI. Trimming cost V 5 bases and J 1 base, with 9 bases left between them. Worth noting for this clone: Its antigen is as yet unknown.

Material: PBMCs. The TCR sequence derives from a man between 18 and 29 years old in good health and CMV-seronegative. The rearrangement links TRBV6-5 to TRBJ2-7; maybe TRBD1 (5 bases). The CDR3 sequence is CASSVGVSYEQYF. The DNA of the CDR3 is TGTGCCAGCAGTGTAGGGGTTTCCTACGAGCAGTACTTC.